One sample yielded the 26 T cell receptor beta chains listed below, sequenced in a study of identical twins. MiXCR, applied by TCRdb to the 5' RACE reads, yields one record per CDR3 protein. The sample yields 1.5 million to 2 million distinct CDR3 sequences, less than 40% seen once. The sequencing input was cord blood. The receptors originated from a newborn girl in good health.

About this clonotype: Since a much larger clone is just one base distant, this may be a read error. The chain joins TRBV12-3 or TRBV12-4 to TRBJ2-7, with 7 nucleotides matching TRBD2. The CDR3 extends over 14 amino acids. The CDR3 DNA reads as TGTGCCGGCAGTTATAGCGGGTCCACCTACGAGCAGTACTTC. It codes for CAGSYSGSTYEQYF.

The V call is TRBV14, the J call TRBJ2-3; tentative D call: TRBD2 (6 bases). The CDR3 is 11 residues long. V lost 1 base to trimming and J lost 10 bases, with 6 bases between them. Germline lookup yields CDR1 SGHDN and CDR2 FVKESK. Written as DNA, the CDR3 is TGTGCCAGCAGCCAAGGACTAGCGCAGTATTTT. This codes for CASSQGLAQYF.

The sample holds a few counts of this clonotype. This rearrangement joins TRBV5-1 to TRBJ2-7, with D unresolved. In germline, CDR1 is SGHRS, CDR2 YFSETQ. Trimming cost V 1 base and J 0 bases, with 8 bases left between them. CDR3 size: 14 residues. The CDR3 loop is CASSLRVDSYEQYF. The CDR3 bases are TGCGCCAGCAGCTTGAGGGTGGACTCCTACGAGCAGTACTTC.

The chain uses TRBV6-6 and TRBJ2-7; 9 bases match TRBD1. The V gene's germline CDR1 is MNHNY and CDR2 SVGAGI (reference sequence). J gave up 7 bases and V 5 bases, and 9 bases lay outside the gene matches. The CDR3 runs to 14 residues. The CDR3 nucleotides are TGTGCCAGCAGTCAGACAGGGGGAGGGAATGAGCAGTACTTC. It codes for CASSQTGGGNEQYF.

This chain joins TRBV7-9 and TRBJ1-1; D is uncertain. Germline values: CDR1 SEHNR, CDR2 FQNEAQ (reference sequence). V was cut by 6 bases and J by 1 base, with 15 bases left in between. The CDR3 totals 15 residues. CDR3: CASSPGHAGNTEAFF. CDR3 nucleotides: TGTGCCAGCAGTCCGGGTCACGCGGGGAACACTGAAGCTTTCTTT.

As to this clonotype: One end of the junction fails to match germline, which may point to a read error. This chain uses TRBV3-1 with TRBJ2-6, with 9 bases aligning to TRBD1. Germline V gene sequence: CDR1 LGHDT, CDR2 YNNKEL (reference sequence). The CDR3 is 18 residues long. For the CDR3, the DNA is TGTGCCAGCAGCCAAGCGGGACAGGGTACTTCTGGGGCCAACATCCTGACTTTC. Amino acids: CASSQAGQGTSGANILTF.

The table lists this clonotype with many counts. The rearrangement links TRBV6-5 to TRBJ1-5, with D uncertain. The CDR3 sequence is 13 residues long. Trimming pared 6 bases from V and 2 bases from J, leaving 8 bases between. Per the germline V gene, CDR1 is MNHEY and CDR2 is SVGAGI. This CDR3 is CASRSGGNQPQHF. The CDR3 DNA is TGTGCCAGCAGGTCCGGGGGCAATCAGCCCCAGCATTTT.

Comment on this clonotype: One end of the junction does not line up with germline, which may come from a read error. This chain uses TRBV27 with TRBJ1-2; no clear D gene. Germline assignment: CDR1 MNHEY and CDR2 SMNVEV (reference sequence). The CDR3 contains 13 residues. The CDR3 bases are TGTGCCAGCAGTTTAAGTAGGGCCTATGGCTGCACCTTC. Translated, it gives CASSLSRAYGCTF.

The chain joins TRBV7-2 to TRBJ2-2; D unresolved. CDR3 length: 15 amino acids. Trimming left V 5 bases short and J 0 bases short, with 10 bases between. Germline CDR1 and CDR2: SGHTA and FQGNSA. CDR3 in amino acids: CASSASQTNTGELFF. CDR3 sequence (DNA): TGTGCCAGCAGCGCCAGCCAGACGAACACCGGGGAGCTGTTTTTT. Full variable domain (missing parts from reference TRBV7-2 and TRBJ2-2): GAGVSQSPSNKVTEKGKDVELRCDPISGHTALYWYRQSLGQGLEFLIYFQGNSAPDKSGLPSDRFSAERTGGSVSTLTIQRTQQEDSAVYLCASSASQTNTGELFFGEGSRLTVL.

CDR3 DNA sequence: TGCAGTGCTCAAGGGACAGGGGGGACCTACGAGCAGTTCTTC. Its protein product is CSAQGTGGTYEQFF. The chain recombines TRBV20-1 with TRBJ2-1; 11 nucleotides align to TRBD1. V shed 5 bases, J shed 10 bases, and the junction held 10 bases outside the gene matches. The CDR3 has 14 residues. CDR1 DFQATT and CDR2 SNEGSKA come from the germline V gene (reference sequence).

The table lists this clonotype with a count of one. This chain uses TRBV20-1 with TRBJ2-4; 11 positions match TRBD1. Gene TRBJ2-5 matches the end of the DNA better, so the J call may be wrong. Germline values: CDR1 DFQATT, CDR2 SNEGSKA (reference sequence). There are 14 residues in the CDR3. The CDR3 nucleotides read TGCAGTGCACTGGACAGGGGGCGCGGAGAGACCCAGTACTTC. Translation: CSALDRGRGETQYF.

This clonotype was picked up a small number of times. J is TRBJ1-1 and V is TRBV4-1, with 9 positions matching TRBD1. The ends lost 0 bases at V and 1 base at J; junction bases unmatched: 3. This CDR3 has 16 residues. The germline V gene has CDR1 MGHRA and CDR2 YSYEKL. CDR3 region: CASSQEGQGWNTEAFF. CDR3 coding DNA: TGCGCCAGCAGCCAAGAGGGACAGGGATGGAACACTGAAGCTTTCTTT.

The CDR3 sequence: CASSESPPPIDEQFF. As DNA, the CDR3 is TGTGCCAGCAGTGAAAGCCCTCCTCCCATCGATGAGCAGTTCTTC. V is TRBV6-1 and J is TRBJ2-1, with unresolved D. Germline V CDR1 and CDR2: MNHNS, SASEGT. Trimming took 2 bases from V and 8 from J, leaving 16 bases between them. This CDR3 spans 15 amino acids.

The chain links TRBV20-1 to TRBJ1-4; no clear D. This CDR3 region has 16 residues. V dropped 4 bases and J dropped 0 bases, with 15 bases sitting between them. In germline, CDR1 is DFQATT, CDR2 SNEGSKA (reference sequence). In DNA form, the CDR3 reads TGCAGTGCTACCGCCGTGGGGAGACCAACTAATGAAAAACTGTTTTTT. Translating it yields CSATAVGRPTNEKLFF.

This clonotype appeared once. The chain combines TRBV20-1 with TRBJ1-5, with 10 bases identical to TRBD1. This CDR3 has 17 amino acids. V shed 2 bases and J 4 bases; nucleotides not matched to a gene: 11. The germline gives CDR1 DFQATT, CDR2 SNEGSKA (reference sequence). This chain's CDR3 is CSARQPGQGIRNQPQHF. In DNA, the CDR3 is TGCAGTGCTAGACAACCGGGACAGGGGATACGGAATCAGCCCCAGCATTTT.

The rearrangement joins TRBV2 to TRBJ2-3; no clear D gene. This CDR3 has 16 residues. Trimming left V 4 bases short and J 2 bases short, with 16 bases between. CDR1 and CDR2 from the germline V gene are SNHLY and FYNNEI. CDR3 bases: TGTGCCAGCAGTGTACCACTTTCATCCGTCACAGATACGCAGTATTTT. Translated: CASSVPLSSVTDTQYF. Using reference TRBV2 and TRBJ2-3 for the parts outside the CDR3, the full variable domain is EPEVTQTPSHQVTQMGQEVILRCVPISNHLYFYWYRQILGQKVEFLVSFYNNEISEKSEIFDDQFSVERPDGSNFTLKIRSTKLEDSAMYFCASSVPLSSVTDTQYFGPGTRLTVL.

The chain has TRBV20-1 and TRBJ2-7; D call uncertain. V lost 4 bases, J lost 3 bases, and 16 bases lay in between. The CDR3 length is 14 residues. Germline CDR1 reads DFQATT; CDR2 reads SNEGSKA (reference sequence). The CDR3 sequence is CSAIPLPIFYEQYF. In DNA, the CDR3 is TGCAGTGCTATTCCGCTACCTATCTTCTACGAGCAGTACTTC.

The rearrangement joins TRBV10-2 to TRBJ1-4; possibly TRBD1 for D (6 bases). Trimming removed 3 bases from V and 5 bases from J, with 19 bases in between. CDR3 size: 17 residues. CDR1 is WSHSY, CDR2 SAAADI, per germline. CDR3 loop: CASSEGGPRSVNEKLFF. For the CDR3, the DNA is TGCGCCAGCAGTGAAGGGGGTCCCAGGTCGGTGAATGAAAAACTGTTTTTT.

V and J are TRBV5-1 and TRBJ2-7; TRBD1 is a possible D gene (5 bases). Germline values: CDR1 SGHRS, CDR2 YFSETQ. This CDR3 contains 13 residues. Between the trimmed V and J ends, which lost 1 base and 5 bases, there was a span of 10 bases. CDR3 protein: CASSLRQRNEQYF. In DNA, the CDR3 is TGCGCCAGCAGCTTGCGACAGCGCAACGAGCAGTACTTC.

The chain links TRBV28 to TRBJ2-3, with D perhaps matching TRBD2 (5 bases). This CDR3 is 13 amino acids long. Germline assignment: CDR1 MDHEN and CDR2 SYDVKM. V was trimmed by 2 bases and J by 6 bases, leaving 9 bases between them. The CDR3 coding sequence is TGTGCCAGCAGTTTACGGGAAGGGGATACGCAGTATTTT. As protein: CASSLREGDTQYF.

The rearrangement joins TRBV11-2 to TRBJ2-1, with TRBD2 matching 14 bases. Unmatched junction bases numbered 3, after V lost 3 bases and J lost 2 bases. Per germline, CDR1 SGHAT and CDR2 FQNNGV. The CDR3 runs 17 residues. The CDR3 here is CASSLTSGGATYNEQFF. The CDR3 DNA reads as TGTGCCAGCAGCTTGACTAGCGGGGGGGCCACCTACAATGAGCAGTTCTTC. Complete variable domain (other parts from reference TRBV11-2 and TRBJ2-1): EAGVAQSPRYKIIEKRQSVAFWCNPISGHATLYWYQQILGQGPKLLIQFQNNGVVDDSQLPKDRFSAERLKGVDSTLKIQPAKLEDSAVYLCASSLTSGGATYNEQFFGPGTRLTVL.

With respect to this clonotype: Given a much more abundant clone one base away, this may be a read error. The chain carries TRBV29-1 and TRBJ2-1; TRBD2 is a possible D gene (7 bases). Germline V lookup: CDR1 SQVTM, CDR2 ANQGSEA. V was pared by 1 base and J by 10 bases, with 23 bases between. The CDR3 spans 16 residues. CDR3 in amino acids: CSVEGTGRGAYYEQFF. The CDR3 coding sequence is TGCAGCGTTGAAGGAACAGGGAGGGGGGCCTACTACGAGCAGTTCTTC.

This clonotype has a count of ten or more. V and J are TRBV4-1 and TRBJ1-2; 7 bases align to TRBD1. The CDR3 has 14 amino acids. V lost 2 bases, J lost 2 bases, and 2 bases stayed unmatched. Germline CDR1 and CDR2: MGHRA and YSYEKL. This CDR3 reads CASSQPGQNYGYTF. The CDR3 DNA is TGCGCCAGCAGCCAACCGGGACAGAACTATGGCTACACCTTC.

This clonotype was seen many times. Here the CDR3 reads CASSLGREDIQYF. The CDR3 nucleotides are TGTGCCAGCAGTTTGGGAAGGGAGGACATTCAGTACTTC. The chain links TRBV28 to TRBJ2-4; D may be TRBD2 (6 bases). Germline V gives CDR1 MDHEN, CDR2 SYDVKM. V lost 3 bases, J lost 8 bases, and 11 bases lay in between. The CDR3 extends over 13 amino acids.

The table lists this clonotype with a few counts. This chain connects TRBV4-2 to TRBJ2-1; 10 nucleotides agree with TRBD2. With V trimmed by 4 bases and J by 7 bases, 10 bases remained unmatched. Germline assignment: CDR1 LGHNA and CDR2 YNFKEQ. CDR3 length: 16 residues. CDR3 sequence reads: CASSRPSGSQGNEQFF. The CDR3 bases are TGTGCCAGCAGCCGGCCTAGCGGGAGTCAAGGAAATGAGCAGTTCTTC.

This chain uses TRBV11-2 with TRBJ1-2, with D possibly TRBD1 on 5 matching bases. Looked up from germline, CDR1 is SGHAT and CDR2 is FQNNGV. V lost 2 bases, J lost 7 bases, and 20 bases lay in between. The CDR3 is made up of 16 amino acids. Written as DNA, the CDR3 is TGTGCCAGCAGCTTAAGTACAGGACGGGGGAACGGTGGCTACACCTTC. Its translation is CASSLSTGRGNGGYTF. The full variable domain, its missing parts supplied by reference TRBV11-2 and TRBJ1-2, is EAGVAQSPRYKIIEKRQSVAFWCNPISGHATLYWYQQILGQGPKLLIQFQNNGVVDDSQLPKDRFSAERLKGVDSTLKIQPAKLEDSAVYLCASSLSTGRGNGGYTFGSGTRLTVV.